This T cell receptor (beta chain) was sequenced during a study of T cell repertoires in cytomegalovirus infection. This clonotype occurred a few times. Antigen specificity is unknown. TCRdb re-called the reads through MiXCR, storing one row per CDR3 protein. The sample has 650,000 to 900,000 distinct CDR3 sequences; approximately 29% are singletons. Germline CDR1 DFQATT, CDR2 SNEGSKA (reference sequence). CDR3 length: 16 residues. V was clipped by 3 bases and J by 2 bases, with 17 bases between them. This TCR derives from a human donor in good health (CMV status not recorded). Some clones in this sample may be carry-over from other donors' samples. Material: cultured CD8+ T cells from PBMCs, obtained from culture after CMV antigen stimulation. The chain links TRBV20-1 to TRBJ2-1; TRBD2 might be the D (6 bases). The CDR3 DNA follows: TGCAGTGCTAGGCGGAGGGTGGGGTGGGCCTACAATGAGCAGTTCTTC. Encoded protein: CSARRRVGWAYNEQFF.